This T cell receptor (beta chain) was sequenced during a study of blood T cell repertoires in COVID-19. As for the study in general: Italy, Spain and the United States were the sources of the convalescent and acute COVID-19 samples. Sample material is recorded as cDNA or gDNA derived from T cells, B-cell-depleted T cells, or PBMCs.

Original methodology: Estimates of nucleated cell counts were drawn from the amplification of reference gene primers. The data were produced by immunoSEQ multiplex PCR, yet TCRdb's version contains in-frame clones alone and is incomplete. V, J and clone size are taken as reported in that table, and D and trimming were inferred from the DNA itself. The sample lists 300,000 or so clones; approximately 86% were seen once. This CDR3 comprises 16 residues. Germline V gene data show CDR1 as SNHLY and CDR2 as FYNNEI. The J segment lost 2 bases and the V segment lost 2 bases, leaving 5 bases of the junction unmatched.

V usage is TRBV2 and J usage is TRBJ2-4, with 8 bases that match TRBD1. The source is a man between 70 and 80 years old with acute or convalescent COVID-19. What was sequenced was peripheral blood. The CDR3 here is CASSEQGQATKNIQYF. CDR3 DNA: TGTGCCAGCAGTGAACAGGGACAGGCGACCAAAAACATTCAGTACTTC.